This is a list of T cell receptor beta chains from one sample in a study of blood T cell repertoires in COVID-19. Assay used: immunoSEQ multiplex PCR; TCRdb lists only in-frame clones, some missing. The table shows approximately 250,000 clones, with roughly 86% occurring only once. Sequences were obtained from peripheral blood. The receptor source for this set is a man between 40 and 49 years old with active or convalescent COVID-19. Each CDR3 is given without its conserved first and last residue.

j_call v_call cdr3_length cdr3_aa
TRBJ1-2 TRBV19 10 ASNLAGYGYT
TRBJ1-6 TRBV6-5 11 ASSFPPPGPLH
TRBJ2-5 TRBV30 11 AWSVQYQETQY
TRBJ2-5 TRBV5-1 11 ASSFTSQETQY
TRBJ2-1 TRBV28 14 ASSLMTVASKNEQF
TRBJ1-6 TRBV6-5 13 ASERDRRYNSPLH
TRBJ1-1 TRBV7-3 12 ASSRQGRNTEAF
TRBJ1-1 TRBV28 13 ASSLMAKRNTEAF
TRBJ2-7 TRBV2 13 ASSEEAGTSYEQY
TRBJ2-2 TRBV2 10 AKGQNTGELF
TRBJ1-6 TRBV28 11 ASSEEARFPLH
TRBJ1-1 TRBV5-6 11 ASSLFEGTEAF
TRBJ2-1 TRBV29-1 11 SVEETGWSEQF
TRBJ1-5 TRBV15 11 ATSRGAAQPQH
TRBJ1-2 TRBV9 13 ASSVLEGGGYGYT
TRBJ2-7 TRBV27 11 ATGTSEVYEQY
TRBJ1-2 TRBV6-5 11 ASSKTGYYGYT
TRBJ2-7 TRBV6-1 12 ASRMVAGAYEQY
TRBJ1-5 TRBV6-5 11 ASTGGSGQPQH
TRBJ2-2 TRBV4-2 13 ASSQEPHSTGELF
TRBJ1-1 TRBV29-1 11 SVEVGPGTEAF
TRBJ1-6 TRBV5-6 15 ASSRKDWDRNNSPLH
TRBJ2-1 TRBV3-1/TRBV3-2 11 ASSQAVSNEQF
TRBJ2-5 TRBV5-1 14 ASSTASGRAGSTQY